This entry lists 9 T cell receptor beta chains sequenced from one sample in a study of blood T cell repertoires in COVID-19. Data came from immunoSEQ multiplex PCR; TCRdb stores just in-frame clones and leaves some out. The sample lists 130,000 or so clones; about 88% were seen once. Specimen: peripheral blood. The receptors here all came from a human donor with COVID-19, enrolled during active disease. The donor label of this sample is uncertain.

The chain combines TRBV6-6 with TRBJ1-5, with 9 bases that match TRBD1. V lost 7 bases and J lost 6; bases outside the gene matches: 10. Germline V gene lookup returns CDR1 MNHNY and CDR2 SVGAGI (reference sequence). This CDR3 contains 15 residues. As DNA, the CDR3 is TGTGCCAGCACTGCGGGACAGGGTTTAGGTCAGCCCCAGCATTTT. Amino acid sequence: CASTAGQGLGQPQHF.

V is TRBV7-9 and J is TRBJ1-1; a possible D gene is TRBD1 (6 bases). The V gene lost 5 bases and the J gene lost 3 bases, with 16 bases spanning the gap. The CDR3 length is 15 residues. Germline assignment: CDR1 SEHNR and CDR2 FQNEAQ (reference sequence). CDR3 in DNA: TGTGCCAGCAGCAGCGCAGGGGATTGGGACACTGAAGCTTTCTTT. Translation: CASSSAGDWDTEAFF.

The rearrangement uses TRBV11-2 and TRBJ2-2; unclear D gene. V was cut by 3 bases and J by 6 bases, with 8 bases left in between. The CDR3 totals 13 residues. CDR1 and CDR2 (germline): SGHAT, FQNNGV. CDR3 region: CASSFPFPGELFF. The CDR3 bases are TGTGCCAGCAGCTTTCCCTTCCCCGGGGAGCTGTTTTTT.

The chain joins TRBV4-1 to TRBJ2-5; D is uncertain. The CDR3 has 13 residues. Germline CDR1 is MGHRA and CDR2 is YSYEKL. Trimming left V 1 base short and J 4 bases short, with 7 bases between. This CDR3 is CASSQVEVETQYF. Here the CDR3 DNA reads TGCGCCAGCAGCCAAGTCGAGGTAGAGACCCAGTACTTC.

The chain links TRBV2 to TRBJ1-5; no clear D. The CDR3 length is 12 residues. V lost 7 bases to trimming and J lost 4 bases, with 8 bases between them. CDR1 is SNHLY, CDR2 FYNNEI, per germline. Here the CDR3 reads CASKSVNQPQHF. The CDR3 nucleotides read TGTGCCAGCAAGTCGGTTAATCAGCCCCAGCATTTT.

The CDR3: CASSATGGNSPLHF. Written as DNA, the CDR3 is TGTGCCAGTAGTGCCACAGGGGGTAATTCACCCCTCCACTTT. The chain couples TRBV19 to TRBJ1-6; the match to TRBD1 covers 8 bases. The V gene's germline CDR1 is LNHDA and CDR2 SQIVND (reference sequence). The V segment lost 5 bases and the J segment 6 bases; nucleotides outside the gene matches: 3. This CDR3 contains 14 residues.

The rearrangement links TRBV19 to TRBJ2-7; 7 bases agree with TRBD1. Germline lookup yields CDR1 LNHDA and CDR2 SQIVND (reference sequence). V lost 8 bases, J lost 2 bases, and 6 bases stayed unmatched. The CDR3 runs 13 residues. DNA for the CDR3: TGTGCCAGTGGTCCGGGACAGACCTACGAGCAGTACTTC. Translating it yields CASGPGQTYEQYF.

The chain carries TRBV5-1 and TRBJ2-7; TRBD2 agrees at 11 bases. J was trimmed by 2 bases and V by 0 bases; bases with no gene match: 1. Germline CDR1 reads SGHRS; CDR2 reads YFSETQ. The CDR3 length is 15 residues. CDR3 nucleotides: TGCGCCAGCAGCTTGGCTAGCGGGGGGCCCTACGAGCAGTACTTC. Translated: CASSLASGGPYEQYF.

The chain has TRBV9 and TRBJ1-2; D may be TRBD1 (5 bases). Germline V lookup: CDR1 SGDLS, CDR2 YYNGEE. This CDR3 region has 14 residues. V was pared by 4 bases and J by 4 bases, with 14 bases between. CDR3 coding DNA: TGTGCCAGCAGCCCCCGCGACAGCTCCTATGGCTACACCTTC. The encoded protein is CASSPRDSSYGYTF.